The 32 T cell receptor beta chains below all came from one sample that was sequenced in a study of CD8 T cell repertoires and HIV-1 epitope variants. Sequenced by immunoSEQ multiplex PCR; TCRdb stores in-frame clones only, minus some. Of a few thousand clones in the sample, about 65% are singletons; the top ten hold 41%. Their cognate antigens are unknown. The specimen was cultured CD8+ T cells derived from PBMCs. Every receptor here comes from a male donor with HIV.

The V gene is TRBV28, the J gene TRBJ2-3; TRBD2 matches at 12 bases. This CDR3 region has 16 residues. Germline assignment: CDR1 MDHEN and CDR2 SYDVKM. The V segment lost 5 bases and the J segment 2 bases; nucleotides outside the gene matches: 5. CDR3 protein: CASSPPSGGDTDTQYF. The CDR3 region has the DNA TGTGCCAGCAGTCCCCCTAGCGGGGGGGACACAGATACGCAGTATTTT.

This clone was detected only a few times. The V and J genes are TRBV4-1 and TRBJ1-2, with 8 bases identical to TRBD1. CDR3 length: 17 amino acids. Germline CDR1 reads MGHRA; CDR2 reads YSYEKL. The J segment lost 4 bases and the V segment lost 0 bases, leaving 10 bases of the junction unmatched. The CDR3 DNA is TGCGCCAGCAGCCAAGATCCGCAGGGGGCGCAAAGCTATGGCTACACCTTC. Protein product: CASSQDPQGAQSYGYTF.

This clone was seen a handful of times. The genes are TRBV6-1 and TRBJ2-2; 7 bases line up with TRBD2. Germline assignment: CDR1 MNHNS and CDR2 SASEGT. This CDR3 region has 13 residues. With V trimmed by 10 bases and J by 8 bases, 10 bases remained unmatched. Here the CDR3 DNA reads TGTGCCACCTTACAGCGGGAAGGGGGGGAGCTGTTTTTT. As protein: CATLQREGGELFF.

The chain combines TRBV7-5 with TRBJ2-7. TRBV7-5 is a documented pseudogene. The CDR3 is 14 amino acids. Here the CDR3 DNA reads TGTGCCAGCAGCTTAGGAGAAGGGTCCTACGAGCAGTACTTC. It specifies CASSLGEGSYEQYF.

This chain links TRBV2 with TRBJ2-7; D is uncertain. Germline values: CDR1 SNHLY, CDR2 FYNNEI. The CDR3 spans 12 residues. The V gene lost 7 bases and the J gene lost 2 bases, with 9 bases spanning the gap. The CDR3 sequence: CASTTDPYEQYF. Here the CDR3 DNA reads TGTGCCAGCACCACGGACCCCTACGAGCAGTACTTC.

By sample share, this clone is medium-sized. The V call is TRBV5-6, the J call TRBJ1-6; D uncertain. Germline V gene data show CDR1 as SGHDT and CDR2 as YYEEEE. The CDR3 is 13 amino acids. Trimming pared 0 bases from V and 9 bases from J, leaving 7 bases between. The CDR3: CASSLGAVSPLHF. The CDR3 DNA sequence: TGTGCCAGCAGCTTGGGTGCGGTTTCACCCCTCCACTTT.

This clone has a handful of counts. This chain connects TRBV6-5 to TRBJ2-1; D is ambiguous. CDR3 length: 13 residues. Germline-derived CDR1 and CDR2 are MNHEY and SVGAGI. Trimming left V 6 bases short and J 3 bases short, with 9 bases between. The CDR3 nucleotides are TGTGCCAGCAGCTATGGCCGCTACAATGAGCAGTTCTTC. Amino acid sequence: CASSYGRYNEQFF.

This chain uses TRBV28 with TRBJ1-4; 8 bases align to TRBD1. The V segment lost 6 bases and the J segment 8 bases; nucleotides outside the gene matches: 14. This CDR3 has 16 amino acids. The germline gives CDR1 MDHEN, CDR2 SYDVKM. The CDR3 spells CASSLDREDVTEKLFF. The CDR3 DNA reads TGTGCCAGCAGCCTGGACAGGGAAGATGTGACGGAAAAACTGTTTTTT.

The V call is TRBV6-6, the J call TRBJ1-2; 10 positions agree with TRBD1. CDR3 length: 16 residues. The germline V gene has CDR1 MNHNY and CDR2 SVGAGI (reference sequence). V lost 2 bases, J lost 3 bases, and 6 bases stayed unmatched. CDR3 DNA: TGTGCCAGCAGTTACGGGACAGGGGCTCTTCACTATGGCTACACCTTC. Its protein product is CASSYGTGALHYGYTF.

The rearrangement joins TRBV25-1 to TRBJ1-5; D is possibly TRBD1 (6 bases). The CDR3 sequence is 14 residues long. Germline values: CDR1 MGHDK, CDR2 SYGVNS. V gave up 2 bases and J gave up 6 bases, with 11 bases separating them. CDR3 sequence: CASSEAGAFQPQHF. The CDR3 nucleotides are TGTGCCAGCAGTGAAGCAGGGGCGTTTCAGCCCCAGCATTTT.

The genes are TRBV6-5 and TRBJ2-7, with D uncertain. The CDR3 has 14 amino acids. CDR1 is MNHEY, CDR2 SVGAGI, per germline. Trimming stripped 2 bases from V and 6 bases from J, with 14 bases between. The CDR3 loop is CASSYRSALGEQYF. CDR3 sequence (DNA): TGTGCCAGCAGTTACCGGTCAGCTCTCGGCGAGCAGTACTTC.

This clone showed up just a few times. The CDR3 protein is CASSPGQLQETQYF. CDR3 coding DNA: TGTGCCAGCAGCCCAGGACAGCTTCAAGAGACCCAGTACTTC. The V gene is TRBV28, the J gene TRBJ2-5, with a possible D match to TRBD1 (6 bases). The CDR3 has 14 residues. Trimming removed 6 bases at V and 2 bases at J, with 13 bases between. The germline CDR1 and CDR2 sequences are MDHEN and SYDVKM.

This clone is medium-sized in the sample. The chain is built from TRBV15 and TRBJ2-1; 8 bases are a match to TRBD1. The CDR3 has 16 amino acids. J lost 5 bases, V lost 4 bases, and 10 bases had no gene match. Germline lookup yields CDR1 LNHNV and CDR2 YYDKDF (reference sequence). CDR3 nucleotide sequence: TGTGCCACCAGCATTACGACAGGGGTTGTGGACAATGAGCAGTTCTTC. As protein: CATSITTGVVDNEQFF.

The chain is built from TRBV13 and TRBJ2-7; either TRBD1 or TRBD2 may supply D (6 bases each). CDR3 size: 14 residues. The V end was cut by 4 bases, the J end by 7 bases, with 17 bases between. Germline V CDR1 and CDR2: PRHDT, FYEKMQ (reference sequence). This chain's CDR3 is CASSSALKGGEQYF. DNA for the CDR3: TGTGCCAGCAGCTCGGCGCTCAAGGGGGGAGAGCAGTACTTC. The whole variable domain, remainder taken from reference TRBV13 and TRBJ2-7, is AAGVIQSPRHLIKEKRETATLKCYPIPRHDTVYWYQQGPGQDPQFLISFYEKMQSDKGSIPDRFSAQQFSDYHSELNMSSLELGDSALYFCASSSALKGGEQYFGPGTRLTVT.

The chain couples TRBV28 to TRBJ2-7; D gene uncertain. Germline CDR1 MDHEN, CDR2 SYDVKM. This CDR3 spans 14 amino acids. V lost 6 bases, J lost 3 bases, and 15 bases lay in between. The CDR3 sequence: CASSTGFESYEQYF. In DNA, the CDR3 is TGTGCCAGCAGCACCGGGTTCGAGAGCTACGAGCAGTACTTC. The full variable domain, its missing parts supplied by reference TRBV28 and TRBJ2-7, is DVKVTQSSRYLVKRTGEKVFLECVQDMDHENMFWYRQDPGLGLRLIYFSYDVKMKEKGDIPEGYSVSREKKERFSLILESASTNQTSMYLCASSTGFESYEQYFGPGTRLTVT.

The chain couples TRBV28 to TRBJ2-3; D may be TRBD1 (5 bases). Germline CDR1 MDHEN, CDR2 SYDVKM. This CDR3 contains 14 residues. Between the trimmed V and J ends, which lost 2 bases and 1 base, there was a span of 7 bases. CDR3 loop: CASSLGARTDTQYF. The CDR3 nucleotides read TGTGCCAGCAGTTTAGGGGCCCGCACAGATACGCAGTATTTT.

This chain joins TRBV7-3 and TRBJ2-1, with 7 nucleotides matching TRBD1. The V gene end was trimmed by 4 bases and the J gene end by 4 bases; junction bases not matched to a gene: 4. The CDR3 contains 14 residues. CDR1 and CDR2 from the germline V gene are SGHTA and FQGTGA. The CDR3 DNA reads TGTGCCAGCAGCTCCGGGACAGAGTACAATGAGCAGTTCTTC. It is translated as CASSSGTEYNEQFF.

The rearrangement joins TRBV2 to TRBJ2-5, with D possibly TRBD2 on 5 matching bases. Judging by the DNA end, TRBJ2-7 fits better; the J call may be wrong. Germline V gene lookup returns CDR1 SNHLY and CDR2 FYNNEI. The CDR3 is 14 amino acids. Here the CDR3 reads CASSDQRISYEQYF. DNA for the CDR3: TGTGCCAGCAGTGACCAGCGGATCTCCTACGAGCAGTACTTC.

The chain links TRBV6-5 to TRBJ2-2, with TRBD2 as a possible D gene (5 bases). V was pared by 6 bases and J by 2 bases, with 10 bases between. This CDR3 comprises 14 residues. Germline CDR1 reads MNHEY; CDR2 reads SVGAGI. CDR3 residues: CASRLGANTGELFF. In DNA, the CDR3 is TGTGCCAGCAGACTGGGAGCAAACACCGGGGAGCTGTTTTTT.

The chain joins TRBV28 to TRBJ1-5, with unresolved D. CDR1 is MDHEN and CDR2 is SYDVKM in the germline V gene. Trimming took off 3 bases at V and 6 bases at J, with 6 bases between the two ends. The CDR3 runs to 12 residues. The CDR3 coding sequence is TGTGCCAGCAGTTTTGAGGTTCAGCCCCAGCATTTT. As protein: CASSFEVQPQHF.

The rearrangement links TRBV27 to TRBJ2-7; the D call may be TRBD1 or TRBD2 (5 bases each). The V and J ends lost 5 bases and 2 bases respectively, with 13 bases between them. Looked up from germline, CDR1 is MNHEY and CDR2 is SMNVEV (reference sequence). The CDR3 is made up of 14 amino acids. CDR3 residues: CASSPSRGPYEQYF. CDR3 DNA: TGTGCCAGCAGTCCATCCCGGGGACCCTACGAGCAGTACTTC.

The chain employs TRBV21-1 and TRBJ2-7; no check of the table's D call, TRBD1, against the DNA was made. TRBV21-1 is reported as a pseudogene. This CDR3 region has 16 residues. DNA of the CDR3: TGTGCCAGCAGCAAAGCGGTAGACAGGGGGGACTACGAGCAGTACTTC. It translates to CASSKAVDRGDYEQYF.

V usage is TRBV10-2 and J usage is TRBJ2-3; D is perhaps TRBD2 (6 bases). Germline CDR1 and CDR2: WSHSY and SAAADI. This CDR3 spans 16 amino acids. V was clipped by 3 bases and J by 2 bases, with 15 bases between them. CDR3 nucleotide sequence: TGCGCCAGCAGTGACCTGACTAGTTTATCCACAGATACGCAGTATTTT. Protein sequence: CASSDLTSLSTDTQYF.

The genes are TRBV27 and TRBJ2-7; D might be TRBD2 (5 bases). CDR1 MNHEY and CDR2 SMNVEV come from the germline V gene (reference sequence). The CDR3 covers 12 residues. Trimming cost V 4 bases and J 2 bases, with 6 bases left between them. The CDR3 DNA reads as TGTGCCAGCAGTTCCGGGACCTACGAGCAGTACTTC. As protein: CASSSGTYEQYF.

The chain is built from TRBV19 and TRBJ2-1; TRBD2 agrees at 9 bases. Losses at the gene ends were 2 bases for V and 4 bases for J; bases not matched to a gene: 3. Germline V lookup: CDR1 LNHDA, CDR2 SQIVND (reference sequence). The CDR3 extends over 15 amino acids. Here the CDR3 reads CASSISGGRYNEQFF. The CDR3 DNA reads TGTGCCAGTAGTATAAGCGGGGGGCGATACAATGAGCAGTTCTTC.

V gene TRBV9 combines with J gene TRBJ1-2, with a weak D call TRBD1 (6 bases). Between the trimmed V and J ends, which lost 7 bases and 7 bases, there was a span of 20 bases. Germline loops: CDR1 SGDLS, CDR2 YYNGEE. This CDR3 spans 14 amino acids. CDR3: CASGGGGGRSGYTF. The CDR3 DNA reads as TGTGCCAGCGGAGGCGGGGGCGGACGGTCTGGCTACACCTTC.

The chain joins TRBV30 to TRBJ1-2; possibly TRBD1 for D (6 bases). The germline V gene encodes CDR1 GTSNPN and CDR2 SVGIG (reference sequence). The CDR3 is 14 residues long. The V gene lost 1 base and the J gene lost 2 bases, with 11 bases spanning the gap. The CDR3 sequence: CAWSEVGGNYGYTF. CDR3 coding DNA: TGTGCCTGGAGTGAAGTAGGGGGAAACTATGGCTACACCTTC.

This clone was observed a handful of times. The rearrangement joins TRBV28 to TRBJ1-1, with D uncertain. Germline V gene data show CDR1 as MDHEN and CDR2 as SYDVKM. V was pared by 6 bases and J by 0 bases, with 17 bases between. The CDR3 extends over 16 amino acids. The CDR3 loop is CASRTLYGRLNTEAFF. CDR3 bases: TGTGCCAGCAGGACTTTATATGGCAGGCTGAACACTGAAGCTTTCTTT.

V and J are TRBV4-1 and TRBJ2-2; TRBD2 matches 7 bases. The CDR3 consists of 16 residues. Germline CDR1 reads MGHRA; CDR2 reads YSYEKL. J gave up 0 bases and V 2 bases, and 3 bases lay outside the gene matches. CDR3 residues: CASSQSSGANTGELFF. CDR3 nucleotide sequence: TGCGCCAGCAGCCAATCTAGCGGAGCGAACACCGGGGAGCTGTTTTTT.

V usage is TRBV21-1 and J usage is TRBJ2-3; TRBD2 reflects the table's D call only, with no check against the DNA. TRBV21-1 is an annotated pseudogene. The CDR3 is 16 amino acids. The CDR3 region is CASSKDERCLPDTQYF. CDR3 DNA sequence: TGTGCCAGCAGCAAAGACGAGCGTTGCCTCCCAGATACGCAGTATTTT.

This clone was seen a few times. The rearrangement joins TRBV6-1 to TRBJ2-7, with D perhaps given as TRBD1 or TRBD2 (5 bases each). CDR1 is MNHNS and CDR2 is SASEGT in the germline V gene. The CDR3 covers 16 residues. The V and J ends lost 4 bases and 1 base respectively, with 17 bases between them. CDR3 residues: CASSVSSGTVSYEQYF. CDR3 in DNA: TGTGCCAGCAGTGTATCCTCCGGGACGGTGTCCTACGAGCAGTACTTC.

This chain connects TRBV11-2 to TRBJ2-7, with D uncertain. This CDR3 has 13 residues. CDR1 is SGHAT, CDR2 FQNNGV, per germline. Between the trimmed V and J ends, which lost 4 bases and 3 bases, there was a span of 10 bases. This chain's CDR3 is CASSSSDGYEQYF. The CDR3 nucleotides are TGTGCCAGCAGCTCCTCGGACGGCTACGAGCAGTACTTC.